Listed below are T cell receptor beta chains from one sample, sequenced in a study of T cell responses to AZD1222 COVID-19 vaccine. Method: immunoSEQ multiplex PCR; TCRdb's copy keeps in-frame clones and lacks some. The table includes some 110,000 clones, 88% detected once. The sample here was peripheral blood, taken on day 0 of AZD1222 vaccination. The receptors were gathered from an adult in good health. CDR3s include the opening cysteine and the closing phenylalanine or tryptophan. Fields, in order: V gene, J gene, clone size, D gene, CDR3 DNA, CDR3 protein. D genes are given only for firm matches. Size is stated for part of the rows, as once, few or many counts, or as a class when the clone is expanded.

TRBV30,TRBJ2-7,-,TRBD2,TGTGCCTGGAGGAAGAGCGGGAGCTCCTACGAGCAGTACTTC,CAWRKSGSSYEQYF
TRBV28,TRBJ2-7,-,-,TGTGCCAGCGCTGGGGGGAGGTCCTACTACGAGCAGTACTTC,CASAGGRSYYEQYF
TRBV4-3,TRBJ2-7,-,TRBD2,TGCGCCAGCAGCCAAGGGAGCGGGACTTACGAGCAGTACTTC,CASSQGSGTYEQYF
TRBV18,TRBJ1-6,-,TRBD1,TGTGCCAGCTCCCCAGGACAGGAGTCACCCCTCCACTTT,CASSPGQESPLHF
TRBV27,TRBJ2-7,many,-,TGTGCCAGCAGTCCCCTCCGACAGGACTCCTACGAGCAGTACTTC,CASSPLRQDSYEQYF
TRBV14,TRBJ2-3,-,-,TGTGCCAGCAGCCAACAGTGTTTT,CASSQQCF
TRBV15,TRBJ2-7,-,-,TGTGCCACCAGCAGAGATCAAGGGGGCGAGCAGTACTTC,CATSRDQGGEQYF
TRBV5-6,TRBJ1-5,-,-,TGTGCCAGCAGCTTGTGGCGGGATAGCAATCAGCCCCAGCATTTT,CASSLWRDSNQPQHF
TRBV7-9,TRBJ1-5,-,TRBD1,TGTGCCAGCAGCCCCGGGGCAGGGGGCTTTAGCAATCAGCCCCAGCATTTT,CASSPGAGGFSNQPQHF
TRBV7-3,TRBJ2-1,-,-,TGTGCCAGCAGCGCCTGGGGGAGTCTGGCAAGTGAGCAGTTCTTC,CASSAWGSLASEQFF
TRBV7-2,TRBJ1-1,-,-,TGTGCCAGCAGTCCGAGTCGGGACACTGAAGCTTTCTTT,CASSPSRDTEAFF
TRBV28,TRBJ1-1,-,TRBD1,TGTGCCAGCAGTCCCCCGGGACAGGGGGGCTATGAAGCTTTCTTT,CASSPPGQGGYEAFF
TRBV7-8,TRBJ2-3,-,TRBD2,TGTGCCAGCAGCCGAGGACTAGGTACAGATACGCAGTATTTT,CASSRGLGTDTQYF
TRBV18,TRBJ2-7,-,-,TGTGCCAGCTCACTCCTGACCGATACCTACGAGCAGTACTTC,CASSLLTDTYEQYF
TRBV30,TRBJ1-1,-,-,TGTGCCTGGAAACAGGGCCCGAACACTGAAGCTTTCTTT,CAWKQGPNTEAFF
TRBV6-5,TRBJ1-1,-,TRBD1,TGTGCCAGCAGTTATCAGGGACAGGCTAACACTGAAGCTTTCTTT,CASSYQGQANTEAFF
TRBV4-1,TRBJ2-3,-,-,TGCGCCAGCAGCCAAGGGGGAGTGACAGATACGCAGTATTTT,CASSQGGVTDTQYF
TRBV2,TRBJ1-5,-,-,TGTGCCAGCAGTGTTAGGGGAGGGAATCAGCCCCAGCATTTT,CASSVRGGNQPQHF
TRBV28,TRBJ2-3,once,TRBD2,TGTGCCAGCAGCCGGACTAGCGGGAGGGCCGCGGGAGATACGCAGTATTTT,CASSRTSGRAAGDTQYF
TRBV3-1/TRBV3-2,TRBJ2-7,-,-,TGTGCCAGCAGCCAAGAGTGGGCCCGGGCCTACGAGCAGTACTTC,CASSQEWARAYEQYF
TRBV5-1,TRBJ2-2,-,-,TGCGCCAGCAGCTCAGGGGGGCGGACCGGGGAGCTGTTTTTT,CASSSGGRTGELFF
TRBV10-3,TRBJ2-5,-,-,TGTGCCATGGGTGGCAGGAAGCAAGAGACCCAGTACTTC,CAMGGRKQETQYF
TRBV25-1,TRBJ2-2,-,TRBD2,TGTGCCAGCAGTGAATATCCGACTAGCGGGAGAGGAAAAGGGCTGTTTTTT,CASSEYPTSGRGKGLFF
TRBV12-3/TRBV12-4,TRBJ1-2,-,TRBD1,TGTGCCAGCAGTCCGACAGGGAGCGGCTACACCTTC,CASSPTGSGYTF
TRBV19,TRBJ2-1,-,TRBD2,TGTGCCAGTAGTGCCGGGACTAGCGGGGGCAATGAGCAGTTCTTC,CASSAGTSGGNEQFF
TRBV27,TRBJ2-3,-,TRBD2,TGTGCCAGCAGTTTATCTGCTAGCGGGAGAGCAGATACGCAGTATTTT,CASSLSASGRADTQYF
TRBV4-3,TRBJ1-2,-,-,TGCGCCAGCAGCCCTGGGGGCCGTTTATCATCTGCCAGCTACACCTTC,CASSPGGRLSSASYTF
TRBV29-1,TRBJ1-1,-,-,TGCAGCGTTTTCGCTGGAAACACTGAAGCTTTCTTT,CSVFAGNTEAFF
TRBV3-1/TRBV3-2,TRBJ1-2,once,-,TGTGCCAGCAGCCAAGCAAGAAGCTACACCTTC,CASSQARSYTF
TRBV7-9,TRBJ2-5,-,TRBD1,TGTGCCAGCAGCCGACAGGGCCGGGAGACCCAGTACTTC,CASSRQGRETQYF
TRBV27,TRBJ2-7,-,TRBD1,TGTGCCAGCACTCACCGGGACAGAGCCTACGAGCAGTACTTC,CASTHRDRAYEQYF
TRBV19,TRBJ2-2,-,TRBD1,TGTGCCAGTAGTTTGGACAGGGGGCGTAGCACCGGGGAGCTGTTTTTT,CASSLDRGRSTGELFF
TRBV27,TRBJ2-7,-,-,TGTGCCAGCAGTTTAACCGGGGGGCAGCACGAGCAGTACTTC,CASSLTGGQHEQYF
TRBV5-6,TRBJ1-2,-,-,TGTGCCAGCAGCTCCCTCCGGGCCAAATATGGCTACACCTTC,CASSSLRAKYGYTF
TRBV21-1,TRBJ1-5,once,-,TGTGCCAGCAGCAAAGGGTCCACCGTGGGGGGTTATAGCAATCAGCCCCAGCATTTT,CASSKGSTVGGYSNQPQHF
TRBV4-3,TRBJ1-6,-,-,TGCGCCAGCAGCCAAGGGGGGGGCCTCGGGAATTCACCCCTCCACTTT,CASSQGGGLGNSPLHF
TRBV12-3/TRBV12-4,TRBJ1-3,few,-,TGTGCCAGCAGTTTAGAAAGTCGGAACACCATATATTTT,CASSLESRNTIYF
TRBV19,TRBJ1-5,-,-,TGTGCCAGTACCCGTGGGTTTAGCAATCAGCCCCAGCATTTT,CASTRGFSNQPQHF
TRBV3-1/TRBV3-2,TRBJ1-5,-,-,TGTGCCAGCAGCCAAGTACAGGGCCCTACGGGGCATTTT,CASSQVQGPTGHF
TRBV3-1/TRBV3-2,TRBJ1-3,-,-,TGTGCCAGCAGCCAAGATCGCACCACTGGAAACACCATATATTTT,CASSQDRTTGNTIYF
TRBV4-2,TRBJ2-7,-,TRBD2,TGTGCCAGCAGCCAATATGGGGGGGGGACCCTTGGGGAGCAGTACTTC,CASSQYGGGTLGEQYF
TRBV3-1/TRBV3-2,TRBJ2-3,-,-,TGTGCCAGCAGCCAAGGGCAGATAGGGGATACGCAGTATTTT,CASSQGQIGDTQYF
TRBV7-9,TRBJ1-2,-,-,TGTGCCAGCAGCCCTCATCGCTATGGCTACACCTTC,CASSPHRYGYTF
TRBV9,TRBJ1-2,-,-,TGTGCCAGCAGCGTAGCTACGAATAGGGCTTACGGGCGCTACACCTTC,CASSVATNRAYGRYTF
TRBV12-5,TRBJ2-7,-,-,TGTGCTAGTGGTTTGGTCGTATACGAGCAGTACTTC,CASGLVVYEQYF